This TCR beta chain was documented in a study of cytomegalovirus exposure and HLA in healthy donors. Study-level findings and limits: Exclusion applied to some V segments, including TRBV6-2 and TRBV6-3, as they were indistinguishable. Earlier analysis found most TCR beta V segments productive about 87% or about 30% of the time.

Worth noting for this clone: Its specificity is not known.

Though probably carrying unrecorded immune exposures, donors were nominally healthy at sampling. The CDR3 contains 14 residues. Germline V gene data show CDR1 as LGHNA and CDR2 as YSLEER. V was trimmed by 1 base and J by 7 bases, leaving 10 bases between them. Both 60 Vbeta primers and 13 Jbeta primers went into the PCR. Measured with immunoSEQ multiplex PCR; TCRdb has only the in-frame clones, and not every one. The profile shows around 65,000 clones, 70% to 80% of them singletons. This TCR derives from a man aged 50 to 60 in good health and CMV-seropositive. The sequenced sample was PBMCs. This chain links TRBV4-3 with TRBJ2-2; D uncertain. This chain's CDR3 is CASSQGLRSGELFF. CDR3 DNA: TGCGCCAGCAGCCAAGGACTGAGAAGCGGGGAGCTGTTTTTT.